This is a list of T cell receptor beta chains from one sample in a study of T cell repertoires in cytomegalovirus infection. Their antigen targets remain unknown. TCRdb re-derived calls from the reads in MiXCR, one entry per CDR3 protein. The table records a few hundred thousand distinct CDR3 sequences, just under 40% of them present only once. Sequences were derived from cultured PBMCs, sampled from culture after CMV antigen stimulation. These receptors came from a human donor in good health (CMV status not recorded). Some clones in this sample may be carry-over from other donors' samples. Each CDR3 is given with its conserved first and last residue. D genes are given only for firm matches. Only some rows state a clone size, as once, few, many or a class for expanded clones.

len: 13; v_gene: TRBV12-3/TRBV12-4; j_gene: TRBJ1-2; abundance: NA; d_gene: NA; CDR3nt: TGTGCCAGCAGTCAAAGGGTAAAGGATGGCTACACCTTC; CDR3aa: CASSQRVKDGYTF
len: 15; v_gene: TRBV4-3; j_gene: TRBJ1-2; abundance: NA; d_gene: NA; CDR3nt: TGCGCCAGCAGCCCTGGGGCCGGGGCTAACTATGGCTACACCTTC; CDR3aa: CASSPGAGANYGYTF
len: 16; v_gene: TRBV7-2; j_gene: TRBJ1-5; abundance: many; d_gene: TRBD1; CDR3nt: TGTGCCAGCAGCTTCCTGGGACAGGGGGCGGGTCAGCCCCAGCATTTT; CDR3aa: CASSFLGQGAGQPQHF
len: 14; v_gene: TRBV12-3/TRBV12-4; j_gene: TRBJ2-2; abundance: NA; d_gene: NA; CDR3nt: TGTGCCAGCAGCCCGGACGAATACACCGGGGAGCTGTTTTTT; CDR3aa: CASSPDEYTGELFF
len: 14; v_gene: TRBV5-4; j_gene: TRBJ1-1; abundance: NA; d_gene: TRBD1; CDR3nt: TGTGCCAGCAGCTTCGGACAGGAAGGCACTGAAGCTTTCTTT; CDR3aa: CASSFGQEGTEAFF
len: 15; v_gene: TRBV19; j_gene: TRBJ1-2; abundance: NA; d_gene: NA; CDR3nt: TGTGCCAGTAGTAAGGAGGCCGGCCTCTTTAGGTACTACACCTTC; CDR3aa: CASSKEAGLFRYYTF
len: 16; v_gene: TRBV6-5; j_gene: TRBJ2-1; abundance: NA; d_gene: NA; CDR3nt: TGTGCCAGCAGTCCTATGGGGTCAAGCTCCTACAATGAGCAGTTCTTC; CDR3aa: CASSPMGSSSYNEQFF
len: 14; v_gene: TRBV12-3/TRBV12-4; j_gene: TRBJ2-1; abundance: NA; d_gene: TRBD2; CDR3nt: TGTGCCAGCAGTTTAGCCGGGAACGCGGGGGGGTTGTTCTTC; CDR3aa: CASSLAGNAGGLFF
len: 13; v_gene: TRBV12-3/TRBV12-4; j_gene: TRBJ1-5; abundance: few; d_gene: TRBD1; CDR3nt: TGTGCCAGCAGTACAGGGGGCGGACAGCCCCAGCATTTT; CDR3aa: CASSTGGGQPQHF
len: 14; v_gene: TRBV12-3/TRBV12-4; j_gene: TRBJ2-3; abundance: few; d_gene: NA; CDR3nt: TGTGCCAGCAGTCAACGATCTTACACAGATACGCAGTATTTT; CDR3aa: CASSQRSYTDTQYF
len: 18; v_gene: TRBV18; j_gene: TRBJ2-3; abundance: NA; d_gene: TRBD1; CDR3nt: TGTGCCAGCTCACCACGTCCGGGACAGTCGATCCGCACAGATACGCAGTATTTT; CDR3aa: CASSPRPGQSIRTDTQYF
len: 15; v_gene: TRBV4-3; j_gene: TRBJ2-3; abundance: NA; d_gene: NA; CDR3nt: TGCGCCAGCAGCCAAGATTTGCCGGGTCAAGATACGCAGTATTTT; CDR3aa: CASSQDLPGQDTQYF
len: 15; v_gene: TRBV11-3; j_gene: TRBJ2-1; abundance: NA; d_gene: TRBD2; CDR3nt: TGTGCCAGCAGCTTGGGCGGGGGGGCCCCCAATGAGCAGTTCTTC; CDR3aa: CASSLGGGAPNEQFF
len: 15; v_gene: TRBV2; j_gene: TRBJ2-1; abundance: NA; d_gene: TRBD1; CDR3nt: TGTGCCAGCAGAGGGGACAGGGGGCTGTACAATGAGCAGATCTTC; CDR3aa: CASRGDRGLYNEQIF
len: 14; v_gene: TRBV19; j_gene: TRBJ2-5; abundance: once; d_gene: NA; CDR3nt: TGTGCCAGTAGTACCCAGGTATCCTCTGAGACCCAGTACTTC; CDR3aa: CASSTQVSSETQYF
len: 16; v_gene: TRBV6-1; j_gene: TRBJ2-1; abundance: NA; d_gene: TRBD2; CDR3nt: TGTGCCAGCAGTAGGATAGCGGGAGAGGTTGGAAATGAGCAGTTCTTC; CDR3aa: CASSRIAGEVGNEQFF
len: 16; v_gene: TRBV7-9; j_gene: TRBJ1-3; abundance: few; d_gene: NA; CDR3nt: TGTGCCAGCAGCTCTAACCGGGCGAACTCTGGAAACACCATATATTTT; CDR3aa: CASSSNRANSGNTIYF
len: 14; v_gene: TRBV6-2/TRBV6-3; j_gene: TRBJ2-7; abundance: NA; d_gene: TRBD1; CDR3nt: TGTGCCAGCACAAGCACAGGGGGCTCCTACGAGCAGTACTTC; CDR3aa: CASTSTGGSYEQYF
len: 14; v_gene: TRBV7-2; j_gene: TRBJ2-3; abundance: few; d_gene: TRBD2; CDR3nt: TGTGCCGGACTCCGGGGGGGGAGCACAGATACGCAGTATTTT; CDR3aa: CAGLRGGSTDTQYF
len: 13; v_gene: TRBV30; j_gene: TRBJ1-2; abundance: NA; d_gene: TRBD1; CDR3nt: TGTGCCTGGAGTGCTGAGGGGGCGAAAGGCTACACCTTC; CDR3aa: CAWSAEGAKGYTF
len: 15; v_gene: TRBV7-2; j_gene: TRBJ2-1; abundance: NA; d_gene: TRBD2; CDR3nt: TGTGCCAGCAGCAACAAGCGGGGGGGCAATAATGAGCAGTTCTTC; CDR3aa: CASSNKRGGNNEQFF